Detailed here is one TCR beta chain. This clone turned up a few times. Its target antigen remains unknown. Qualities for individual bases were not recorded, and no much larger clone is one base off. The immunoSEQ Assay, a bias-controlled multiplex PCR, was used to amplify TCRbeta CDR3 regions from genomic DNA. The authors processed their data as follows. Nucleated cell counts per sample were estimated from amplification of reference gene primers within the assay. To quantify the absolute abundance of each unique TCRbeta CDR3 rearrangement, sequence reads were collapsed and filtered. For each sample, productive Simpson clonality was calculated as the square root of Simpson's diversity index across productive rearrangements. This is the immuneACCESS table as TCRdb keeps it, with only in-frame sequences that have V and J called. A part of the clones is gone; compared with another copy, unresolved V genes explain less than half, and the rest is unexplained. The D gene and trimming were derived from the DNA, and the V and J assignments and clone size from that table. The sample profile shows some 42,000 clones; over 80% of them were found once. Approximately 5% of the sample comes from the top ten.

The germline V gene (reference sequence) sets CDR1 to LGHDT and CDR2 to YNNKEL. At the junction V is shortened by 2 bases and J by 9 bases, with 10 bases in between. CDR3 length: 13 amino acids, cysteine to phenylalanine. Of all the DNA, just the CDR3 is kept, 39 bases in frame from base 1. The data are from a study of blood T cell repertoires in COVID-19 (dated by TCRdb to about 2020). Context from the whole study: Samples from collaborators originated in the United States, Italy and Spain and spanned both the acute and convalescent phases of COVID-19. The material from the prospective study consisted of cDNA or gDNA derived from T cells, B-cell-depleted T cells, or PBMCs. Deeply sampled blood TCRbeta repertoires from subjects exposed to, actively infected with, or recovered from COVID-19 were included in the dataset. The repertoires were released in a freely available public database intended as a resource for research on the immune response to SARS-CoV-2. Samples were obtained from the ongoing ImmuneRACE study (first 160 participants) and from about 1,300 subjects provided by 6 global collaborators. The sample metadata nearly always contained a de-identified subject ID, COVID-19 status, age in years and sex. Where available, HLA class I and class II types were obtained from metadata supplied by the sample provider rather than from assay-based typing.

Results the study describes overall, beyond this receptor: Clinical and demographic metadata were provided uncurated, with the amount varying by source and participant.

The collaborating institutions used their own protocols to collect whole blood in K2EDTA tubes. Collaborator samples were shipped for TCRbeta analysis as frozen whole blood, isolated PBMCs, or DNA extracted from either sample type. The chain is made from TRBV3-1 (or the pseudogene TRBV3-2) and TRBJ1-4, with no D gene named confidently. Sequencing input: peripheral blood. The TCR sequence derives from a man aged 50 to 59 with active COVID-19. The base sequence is TGTGCCAGCAGCCAACAGGACTCTAAAAAACTGTTTTTT. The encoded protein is CASSQQDSKKLFF.